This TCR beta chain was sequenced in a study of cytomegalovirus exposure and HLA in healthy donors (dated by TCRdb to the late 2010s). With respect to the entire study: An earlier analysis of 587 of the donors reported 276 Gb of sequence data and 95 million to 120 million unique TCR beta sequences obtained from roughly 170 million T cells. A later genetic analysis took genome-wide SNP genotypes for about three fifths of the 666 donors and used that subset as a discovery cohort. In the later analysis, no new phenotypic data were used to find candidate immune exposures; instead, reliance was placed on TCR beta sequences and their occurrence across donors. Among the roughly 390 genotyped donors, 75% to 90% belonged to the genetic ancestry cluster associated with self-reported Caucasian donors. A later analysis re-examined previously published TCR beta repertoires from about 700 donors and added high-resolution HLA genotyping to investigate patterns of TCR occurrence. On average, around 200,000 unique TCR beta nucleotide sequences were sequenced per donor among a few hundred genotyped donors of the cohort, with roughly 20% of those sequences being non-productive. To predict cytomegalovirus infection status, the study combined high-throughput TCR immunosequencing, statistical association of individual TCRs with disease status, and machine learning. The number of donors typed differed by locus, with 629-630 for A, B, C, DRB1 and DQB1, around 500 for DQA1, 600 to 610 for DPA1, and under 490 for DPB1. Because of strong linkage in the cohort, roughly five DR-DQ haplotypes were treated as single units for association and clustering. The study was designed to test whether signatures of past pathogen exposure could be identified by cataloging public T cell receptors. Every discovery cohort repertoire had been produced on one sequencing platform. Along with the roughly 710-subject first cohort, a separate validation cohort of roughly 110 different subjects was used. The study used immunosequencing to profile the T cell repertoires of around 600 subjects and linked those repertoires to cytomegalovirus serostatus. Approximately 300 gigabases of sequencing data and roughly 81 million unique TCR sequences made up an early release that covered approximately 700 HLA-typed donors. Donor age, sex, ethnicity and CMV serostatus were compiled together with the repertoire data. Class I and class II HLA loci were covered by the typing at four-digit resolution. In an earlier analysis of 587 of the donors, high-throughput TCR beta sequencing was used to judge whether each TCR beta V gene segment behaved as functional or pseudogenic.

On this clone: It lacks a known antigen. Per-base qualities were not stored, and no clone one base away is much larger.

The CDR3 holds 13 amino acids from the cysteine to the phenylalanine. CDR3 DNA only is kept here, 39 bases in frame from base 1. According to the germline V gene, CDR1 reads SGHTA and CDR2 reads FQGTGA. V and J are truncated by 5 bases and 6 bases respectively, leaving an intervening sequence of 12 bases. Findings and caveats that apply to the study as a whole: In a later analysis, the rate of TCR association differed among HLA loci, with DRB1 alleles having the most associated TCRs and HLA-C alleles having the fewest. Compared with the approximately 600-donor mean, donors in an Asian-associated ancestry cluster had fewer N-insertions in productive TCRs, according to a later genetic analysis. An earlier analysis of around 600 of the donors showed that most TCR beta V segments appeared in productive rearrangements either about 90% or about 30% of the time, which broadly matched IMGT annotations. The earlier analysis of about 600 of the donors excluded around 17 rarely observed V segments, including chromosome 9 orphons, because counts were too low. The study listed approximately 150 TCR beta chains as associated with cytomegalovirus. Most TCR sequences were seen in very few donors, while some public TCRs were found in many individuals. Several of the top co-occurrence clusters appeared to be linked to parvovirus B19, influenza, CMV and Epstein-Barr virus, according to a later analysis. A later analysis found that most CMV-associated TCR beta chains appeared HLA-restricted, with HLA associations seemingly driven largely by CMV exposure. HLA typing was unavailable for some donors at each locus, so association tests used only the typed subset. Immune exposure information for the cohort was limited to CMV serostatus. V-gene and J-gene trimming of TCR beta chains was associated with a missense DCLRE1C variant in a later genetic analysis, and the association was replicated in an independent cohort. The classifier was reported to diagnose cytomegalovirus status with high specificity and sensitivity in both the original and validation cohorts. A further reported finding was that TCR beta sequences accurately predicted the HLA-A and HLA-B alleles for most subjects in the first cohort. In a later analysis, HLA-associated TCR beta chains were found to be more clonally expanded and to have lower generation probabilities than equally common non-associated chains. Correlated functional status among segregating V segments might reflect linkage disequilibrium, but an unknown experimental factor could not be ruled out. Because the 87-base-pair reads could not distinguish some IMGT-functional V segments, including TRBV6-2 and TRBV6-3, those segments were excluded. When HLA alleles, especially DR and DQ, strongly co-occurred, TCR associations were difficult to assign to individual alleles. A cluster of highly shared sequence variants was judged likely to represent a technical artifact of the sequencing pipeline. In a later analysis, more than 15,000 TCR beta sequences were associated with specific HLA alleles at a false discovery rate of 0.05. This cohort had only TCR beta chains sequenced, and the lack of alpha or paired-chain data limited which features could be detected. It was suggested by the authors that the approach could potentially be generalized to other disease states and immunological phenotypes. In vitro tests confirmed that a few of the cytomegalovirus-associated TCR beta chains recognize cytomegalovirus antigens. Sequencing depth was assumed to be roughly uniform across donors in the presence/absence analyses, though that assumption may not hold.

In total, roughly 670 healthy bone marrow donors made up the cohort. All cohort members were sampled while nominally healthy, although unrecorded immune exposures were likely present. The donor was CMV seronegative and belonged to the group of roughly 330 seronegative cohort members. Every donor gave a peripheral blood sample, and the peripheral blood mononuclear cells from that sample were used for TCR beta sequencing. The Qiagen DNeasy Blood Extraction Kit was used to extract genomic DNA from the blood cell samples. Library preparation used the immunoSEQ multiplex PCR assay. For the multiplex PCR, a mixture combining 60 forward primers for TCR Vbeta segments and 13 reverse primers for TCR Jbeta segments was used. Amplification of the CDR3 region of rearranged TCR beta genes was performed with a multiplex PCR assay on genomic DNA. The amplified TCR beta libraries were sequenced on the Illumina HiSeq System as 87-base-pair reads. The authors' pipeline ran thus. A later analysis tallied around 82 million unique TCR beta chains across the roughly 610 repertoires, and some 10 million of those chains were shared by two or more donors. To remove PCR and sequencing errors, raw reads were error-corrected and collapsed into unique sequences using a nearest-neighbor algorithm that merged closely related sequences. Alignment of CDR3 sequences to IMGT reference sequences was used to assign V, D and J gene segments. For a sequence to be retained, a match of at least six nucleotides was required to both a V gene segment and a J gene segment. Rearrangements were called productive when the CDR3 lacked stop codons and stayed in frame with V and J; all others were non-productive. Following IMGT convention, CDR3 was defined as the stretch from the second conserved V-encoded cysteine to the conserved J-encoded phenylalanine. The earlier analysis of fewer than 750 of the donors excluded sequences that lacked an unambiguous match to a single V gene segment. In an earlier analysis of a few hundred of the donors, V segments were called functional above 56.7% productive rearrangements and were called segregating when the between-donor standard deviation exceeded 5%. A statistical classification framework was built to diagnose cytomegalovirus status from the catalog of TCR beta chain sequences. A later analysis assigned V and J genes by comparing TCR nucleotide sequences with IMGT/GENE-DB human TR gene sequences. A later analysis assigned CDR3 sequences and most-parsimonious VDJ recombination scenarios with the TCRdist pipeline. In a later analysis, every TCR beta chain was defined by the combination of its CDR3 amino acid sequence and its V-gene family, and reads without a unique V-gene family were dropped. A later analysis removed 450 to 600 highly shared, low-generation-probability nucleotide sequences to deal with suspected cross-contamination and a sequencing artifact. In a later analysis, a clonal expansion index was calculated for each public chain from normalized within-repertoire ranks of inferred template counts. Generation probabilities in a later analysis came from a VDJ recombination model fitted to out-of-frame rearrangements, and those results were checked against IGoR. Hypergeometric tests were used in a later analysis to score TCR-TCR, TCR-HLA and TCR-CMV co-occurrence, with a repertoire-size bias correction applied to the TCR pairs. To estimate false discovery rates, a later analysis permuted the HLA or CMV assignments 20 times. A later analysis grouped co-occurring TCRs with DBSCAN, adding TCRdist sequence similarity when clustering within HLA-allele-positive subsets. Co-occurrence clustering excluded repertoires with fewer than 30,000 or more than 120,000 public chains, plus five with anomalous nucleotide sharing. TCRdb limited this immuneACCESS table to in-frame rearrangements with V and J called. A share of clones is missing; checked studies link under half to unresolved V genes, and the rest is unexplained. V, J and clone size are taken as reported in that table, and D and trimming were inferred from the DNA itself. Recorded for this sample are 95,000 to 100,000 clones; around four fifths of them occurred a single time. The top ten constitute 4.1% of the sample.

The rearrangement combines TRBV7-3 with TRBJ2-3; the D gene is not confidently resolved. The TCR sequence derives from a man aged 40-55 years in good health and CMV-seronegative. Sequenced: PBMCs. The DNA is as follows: TGTGCCAGCAGCATCACCTCCGGGGATACGCAGTATTTT. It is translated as CASSITSGDTQYF.